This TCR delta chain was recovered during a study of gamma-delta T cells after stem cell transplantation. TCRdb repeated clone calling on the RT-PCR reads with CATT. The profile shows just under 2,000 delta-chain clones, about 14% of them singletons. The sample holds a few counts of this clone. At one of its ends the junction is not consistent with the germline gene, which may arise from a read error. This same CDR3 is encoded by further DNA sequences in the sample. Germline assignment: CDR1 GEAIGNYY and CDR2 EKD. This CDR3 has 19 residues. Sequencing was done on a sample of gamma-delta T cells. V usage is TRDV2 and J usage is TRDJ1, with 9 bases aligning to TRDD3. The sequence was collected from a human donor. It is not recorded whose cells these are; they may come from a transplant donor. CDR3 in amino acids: CACDTVLLGDRVSTDKLIF. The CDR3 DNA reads TGTGCCTGCGACACGGTCTTACTGGGGGACCGGGTTTCCACCGATAAACTCATCTTT.